The rows below give T cell receptor beta chains drawn from one sample of a study of molecular identifiers for immune sequencing clone quantification. TCRdb reprocessed the PCR reads via MiXCR and lists one record per CDR3 protein. This sample has under 600,000 distinct CDR3 sequences, with about 20% found just once. Specimen: naive CD8+ T cells from blood, with Jurkat cell RNA spiked in. The receptors originated from a human donor in good health. Some libraries in this study had Jurkat cell RNA spiked in. Both conserved end residues are part of each CDR3. A D gene is named only where the DNA matches it firmly. Clone size is not always given. Where it is, it says once, few, many or a class for expanded clones.

J gene: TRBJ2-2
V gene: TRBV7-9
D gene: TRBD2
clone size: .
CDR3 DNA: TGTGCCAGCAGCCCTACTAGCGAGAGCGGGGAGCTGTTTTTT
CDR3 protein: CASSPTSESGELFF

J gene: TRBJ2-3
V gene: TRBV7-6
D gene: TRBD2
clone size: many
CDR3 DNA: TGTGCCAGCAGCCGTTACAGCGGGGGGGGTGATACGCAGTATTTT
CDR3 protein: CASSRYSGGGDTQYF

J gene: TRBJ1-2
V gene: TRBV20-1
D gene: .
clone size: .
CDR3 DNA: TGCAGTGCTAGAGATCCCAGGACTTATGGCTACACCTTC
CDR3 protein: CSARDPRTYGYTF

J gene: TRBJ2-3
V gene: TRBV2
D gene: TRBD1
clone size: .
CDR3 DNA: TGTGCCAGCAGTGAAATTGAGGTATTCAGGGGGACCCCAGGTACGCAGTATTTT
CDR3 protein: CASSEIEVFRGTPGTQYF

J gene: TRBJ1-2
V gene: TRBV29-1
D gene: .
clone size: many
CDR3 DNA: TGCAGCGTTGAAACAGAGAACTATGGCTACACCTTC
CDR3 protein: CSVETENYGYTF

J gene: TRBJ1-1
V gene: TRBV4-1
D gene: .
clone size: few
CDR3 DNA: TGCGCCAGCAGCCAAGTCGGGGGCGGCACTGAAGCTTTCTTT
CDR3 protein: CASSQVGGGTEAFF

J gene: TRBJ2-3
V gene: TRBV7-6
D gene: .
clone size: few
CDR3 DNA: TGTGCCAGCAGCTTAGGTGGGGGGCTGGGAGATACGCAGTATTTT
CDR3 protein: CASSLGGGLGDTQYF

J gene: TRBJ2-1
V gene: TRBV5-6
D gene: .
clone size: .
CDR3 DNA: TGTGCCAGCAGCTCCGGTCGGGTTAGCTACTACAATGAGCAGTTCTTC
CDR3 protein: CASSSGRVSYYNEQFF

J gene: TRBJ2-5
V gene: TRBV20-1
D gene: .
clone size: few
CDR3 DNA: TGCAGTGCCCGACCCTACAGTAAAGAGACCCAGTACTTC
CDR3 protein: CSARPYSKETQYF

J gene: TRBJ1-4
V gene: TRBV2
D gene: .
clone size: .
CDR3 DNA: TGCGCCAGCAATGAGGGATTCAAGGGGAGGTCTAATGAAAAACTGTTTTTT
CDR3 protein: CASNEGFKGRSNEKLFF

J gene: TRBJ1-5
V gene: TRBV24-1
D gene: .
clone size: few
CDR3 DNA: TGTGCCACCAGTGATTTGTTAGGGTGTTTGGGCAATCAGCCCCAGCATTTT
CDR3 protein: CATSDLLGCLGNQPQHF

J gene: TRBJ1-5
V gene: TRBV12-3/TRBV12-4
D gene: TRBD1
clone size: many
CDR3 DNA: TGTGCCAGCAGTTCCACAGGGGGATTTCAGCCCCAGCATTTT
CDR3 protein: CASSSTGGFQPQHF

J gene: TRBJ1-1
V gene: TRBV19
D gene: .
clone size: few
CDR3 DNA: TGTGCCAGTAGTTTAGGGGCCAGTGAAGCTTTCTTT
CDR3 protein: CASSLGASEAFF

J gene: TRBJ2-7
V gene: TRBV4-1
D gene: .
clone size: .
CDR3 DNA: TGCGCCAGCAGCCTCTATCTCGGGGGCGCTTACTACGAGCAGTACTTC
CDR3 protein: CASSLYLGGAYYEQYF

J gene: TRBJ2-3
V gene: TRBV12-3/TRBV12-4
D gene: TRBD2
clone size: .
CDR3 DNA: TGTGCCAGCAGTTCCCCCGGGGGGGTCTACGGGGGTACGCAGTATTTT
CDR3 protein: CASSSPGGVYGGTQYF

J gene: TRBJ1-3
V gene: TRBV12-3/TRBV12-4
D gene: .
clone size: .
CDR3 DNA: TGTGCCAGCAGTCAGATACAGGGCCCCGGAAACACCATATATTTT
CDR3 protein: CASSQIQGPGNTIYF

J gene: TRBJ2-7
V gene: TRBV19
D gene: TRBD1
clone size: many
CDR3 DNA: TGTGCCAGTAGTATGAGGGACAGATACGAGCAGTACTTC
CDR3 protein: CASSMRDRYEQYF